These 27 T cell receptor beta chains share one sample of origin, sequenced in a study of blood T cell repertoires in COVID-19. Assay used: immunoSEQ multiplex PCR; TCRdb lists only in-frame clones, some missing. This sample has approximately 77,000 clones, with around 76% found just once. The sequenced sample consisted of peripheral blood. The receptors originated from a man between 65 and 85 years old with active or convalescent COVID-19.

The chain links TRBV7-9 to TRBJ2-3; tentative D call: TRBD2 (5 bases). Germline V lookup: CDR1 SEHNR, CDR2 FQNEAQ (reference sequence). The CDR3 totals 14 residues. The V gene lost 4 bases and the J gene lost 0 bases, with 8 bases spanning the gap. Written as DNA, the CDR3 is TGTGCCAGCAGCTCGGGGATTAGCACAGATACGCAGTATTTT. This gives the protein CASSSGISTDTQYF. Full variable domain (rest looked up from reference TRBV7-9 and TRBJ2-3): DTGVSQNPRHKITKRGQNVTFRCDPISEHNRLYWYRQTLGQGPEFLTYFQNEAQLEKSRLLSDRFSAERPKGSFSTLEIQRTEQGDSAMYLCASSSGISTDTQYFGPGTRLTVL.

The chain couples TRBV6-6 to TRBJ2-1; D might be TRBD1 (5 bases). This CDR3 has 13 residues. Germline values: CDR1 MNHNY, CDR2 SVGAGI (reference sequence). V lost 7 bases, J lost 4 bases, and 11 bases lay in between. The CDR3 DNA sequence: TGTGCCAGCACAACAGGACAATACAATGAGCAGTTCTTC. Encoded protein: CASTTGQYNEQFF.

J is TRBJ2-4 and V is TRBV20-1; 7 nucleotides line up with TRBD1. The CDR3 loop spans 12 amino acids. From germline, CDR1 is DFQATT and CDR2 SNEGSKA (reference sequence). With V trimmed by 3 bases and J by 7 bases, 3 bases remained unmatched. In DNA form, the CDR3 reads TGCAGTGCTAGTCAACAGGGGAACATTCAGTACTTC. It codes for CSASQQGNIQYF.

This chain links TRBV24-1 with TRBJ2-3; D remains ambiguous. CDR3 length: 13 amino acids. Deletions cut 5 bases from V and 6 bases from J, with 11 bases between. CDR1 is KGHDR and CDR2 is SFDVKD in the germline V gene. This chain's CDR3 is CATSGVSWDTQYF. The CDR3 DNA sequence: TGTGCCACCAGTGGAGTAAGCTGGGATACGCAGTATTTT.

The V and J genes are TRBV6-1 and TRBJ1-2; perhaps TRBD1 as D (6 bases). CDR3 length: 13 residues. V lost 1 base to trimming and J lost 4 bases, with 7 bases between them. Germline values: CDR1 MNHNS, CDR2 SASEGT. The CDR3 coding sequence is TGTGCCAGCAGTGAAGACAGGGTCTATGGCTACACCTTC. This sequence encodes CASSEDRVYGYTF.

This clone was picked up one time. This chain uses TRBV25-1 with TRBJ2-1; 10 bases fit TRBD1. CDR1 MGHDK and CDR2 SYGVNS come from the germline V gene. Trimming cost V 10 bases and J 6 bases; bases outside gene matches: 6. The CDR3 totals 13 residues. CDR3 sequence: CATATGGFNEQFF. The DNA for the CDR3 is TGTGCCACCGCGACAGGGGGCTTCAATGAGCAGTTCTTC.

J is TRBJ1-3 and V is TRBV12-3 or TRBV12-4, with D perhaps matching TRBD1 (5 bases). Trimming removed 7 bases from V and 3 bases from J, with 7 bases in between. This CDR3 spans 12 amino acids. CDR3 in amino acids: CASNGGGNTIYF. CDR3 coding DNA: TGTGCCAGCAACGGGGGTGGAAACACCATATATTTT.

This rearrangement joins TRBV4-1 to TRBJ2-6; a weak D match, TRBD1 (5 bases). CDR3 size: 17 residues. Trimming cost V 1 base and J 2 bases, with 12 bases left between them. The V gene's germline CDR1 is MGHRA and CDR2 YSYEKL. The DNA of the CDR3 is TGCGCCAGCAGCCAAGTAGGGGCCCCCACTGGGGCCAACGTCCTGACTTTC. It specifies CASSQVGAPTGANVLTF.

This chain links TRBV10-3 with TRBJ1-2; 9 positions match TRBD1. After removal of 6 bases from V and 4 bases from J, the junction contained 12 bases not matched to a gene. Germline V gives CDR1 ENHRY, CDR2 SYGVKD. The CDR3 consists of 16 residues. The CDR3 DNA sequence: TGTGCCATCAGCACCGGGACAGGGCGTCAGGGCTATGGCTACACCTTC. It specifies CAISTGTGRQGYGYTF.

The genes are TRBV2 and TRBJ2-3; TRBD1 aligns across 8 bases. This CDR3 is built from 14 residues. The J segment lost 4 bases and the V segment lost 5 bases, leaving 5 bases of the junction unmatched. Germline CDR1 is SNHLY and CDR2 is FYNNEI. The DNA for the CDR3 is TGTGCCAGCAGTCCTAGGACAGGGCCAGATACGCAGTATTTT. It translates to CASSPRTGPDTQYF.

The chain employs TRBV7-9 and TRBJ2-2, with D perhaps TRBD2 (7 bases). Germline CDR1 is SEHNR and CDR2 is FQNEAQ (reference sequence). V lost 5 bases to trimming and J lost 4 bases, with 17 bases between them. This CDR3 is built from 16 residues. CDR3 in amino acids: CASSKDGGQGTGELFF. The CDR3 region has the DNA TGTGCCAGCAGCAAAGACGGGGGGCAGGGCACCGGGGAGCTGTTTTTT.

The rearrangement links TRBV5-4 to TRBJ2-5; D may be TRBD1 (6 bases). This CDR3 is 14 amino acids long. Germline V lookup: CDR1 SGHNT, CDR2 YYREEE (reference sequence). V gave up 4 bases and J gave up 5 bases, with 15 bases separating them. The CDR3 region is CASSAQGTLETQYF. The DNA for the CDR3 is TGTGCCAGCAGCGCGCAAGGGACATTGGAGACCCAGTACTTC.

The CDR3 DNA follows: TGTGCCAGCAGTTTACAGGTTTACGGGGAGCTGTTTTTT. It encodes CASSLQVYGELFF. This chain connects TRBV12-3 or TRBV12-4 to TRBJ2-2; D gene unclear. The CDR3 extends over 13 amino acids. V shed 2 bases and J shed 7 bases, with 8 bases lying between them.

In DNA form, the CDR3 reads TGTGCCAGCAGCCCCGGACAGCGGACTGAAGCTTTCTTT. This gives the protein CASSPGQRTEAFF. The V gene is TRBV5-4, the J gene TRBJ1-1; possibly TRBD1 for D (6 bases). The CDR3 has 13 residues. The V gene's germline CDR1 is SGHNT and CDR2 YYREEE (reference sequence). Trimming took 4 bases from V and 5 from J, leaving 12 bases between them.

This clone was counted a few times. This CDR3 is CASTRGDYSGNTIYF. The CDR3 bases are TGCGCCAGCACCAGGGGAGACTACTCTGGAAACACCATATATTTT. J is TRBJ1-3 and V is TRBV5-1; a weak D match, TRBD1 (6 bases). The CDR3 runs to 15 residues. V was trimmed by 6 bases and J by 0 bases, leaving 13 bases between them. Germline lookup yields CDR1 SGHRS and CDR2 YFSETQ.

This chain uses TRBV5-1 with TRBJ1-1, with D perhaps matching TRBD1 (6 bases). The germline V gene encodes CDR1 SGHRS and CDR2 YFSETQ. The CDR3 contains 13 residues. V was cut by 10 bases and J by 3 bases, with 16 bases left in between. The CDR3: CAVGEEGDTEAFF. The CDR3 nucleotides read TGCGCCGTCGGGGAAGAGGGGGACACTGAAGCTTTCTTT.

The V call is TRBV6-6, the J call TRBJ2-7; 9 bases line up with TRBD1. With 6 bases clipped from V and 2 bases from J, the junction kept 8 bases outside the gene matches. CDR3 length equals 15 residues. Germline V gene lookup returns CDR1 MNHNY and CDR2 SVGAGI (reference sequence). The CDR3 spells CASSETGGLTYEQYF. CDR3 nucleotide sequence: TGTGCCAGCAGCGAGACAGGGGGTTTAACCTACGAGCAGTACTTC.

The genes are TRBV29-1 and TRBJ2-7, with TRBD1 matching 7 bases. This CDR3 region has 14 residues. In germline, CDR1 is SQVTM, CDR2 ANQGSEA. V shed 1 base, J shed 3 bases, and the junction held 6 bases outside the gene matches. The CDR3: CSVEVGAGGYEQYF. The CDR3 region has the DNA TGCAGCGTTGAAGTAGGGGCAGGGGGCTACGAGCAGTACTTC.

The rearrangement joins TRBV2 to TRBJ1-5; D is undetermined. The CDR3 extends over 12 amino acids. CDR1 and CDR2 (germline): SNHLY, FYNNEI. Trimming cost V 3 bases and J 4 bases, with 4 bases left between them. The CDR3 loop is CASSDPNQPQHF. CDR3 DNA sequence: TGTGCCAGCAGTGACCCAAATCAGCCCCAGCATTTT.

The CDR3 sequence: CASSLGLADNEQFF. The CDR3 nucleotides are TGTGCCAGCAGTTTAGGGCTAGCGGACAATGAGCAGTTCTTC. This chain connects TRBV7-3 to TRBJ2-1; 7 bases agree with TRBD2. This CDR3 is 14 amino acids long. J was trimmed by 5 bases and V by 6 bases; bases with no gene match: 7. Per the germline V gene, CDR1 is SGHTA and CDR2 is FQGTGA. The full variable domain, its missing parts supplied by reference TRBV7-3 and TRBJ2-1, is GAGVSQTPSNKVTEKGKYVELRCDPISGHTALYWYRQSLGQGPEFLIYFQGTGAADDSGLPNDRFFAVRPEGSVSTLKIQRTERGDSAVYLCASSLGLADNEQFFGPGTRLTVL.

This chain links TRBV28 with TRBJ2-7; a weak D match, TRBD2 (6 bases). The germline V gene has CDR1 MDHEN and CDR2 SYDVKM. There are 14 residues in the CDR3. V dropped 5 bases and J dropped 0 bases, with 11 bases sitting between them. The chain's CDR3 is CASSSGGDSYEQYF. CDR3 DNA: TGTGCCAGCAGTAGTGGAGGGGACTCCTACGAGCAGTACTTC.

This sequence joins TRBV11-2 and TRBJ2-2; 11 bases agree with TRBD2. The V segment lost 6 bases and the J segment 1 base; nucleotides outside the gene matches: 4. CDR1 is SGHAT, CDR2 FQNNGV, per germline. This CDR3 spans 16 amino acids. CDR3 DNA sequence: TGTGCCAGCAGAAATCTAGCGGGGGGGAACACCGGGGAGCTGTTTTTT. It translates to CASRNLAGGNTGELFF.

The chain joins TRBV23-1 to TRBJ2-7; 7 positions agree with TRBD2. TRBV23-1 is annotated as an ORF whose role is uncertain. This CDR3 has 12 residues. Germline trimming cut 6 bases from V and 4 bases from J; bases unmatched to any gene: 3. The CDR3 DNA reads TGCGCCAGCAGCCCCGGGGGGTACGAGCAGTACTTC. Protein: CASSPGGYEQYF.

The CDR3 DNA follows: TGTGCCAGCTCATCTCAAGCGAGCACAGATACGCAGTATTTT. This gives the protein CASSSQASTDTQYF. The chain combines TRBV18 with TRBJ2-3; D gene uncertain. Per the germline V gene, CDR1 is KGHSH and CDR2 is LQKENI. V lost 5 bases and J 0 bases, leaving 9 bases between the germline ends. The CDR3 covers 14 residues.

The CDR3 sequence: CASSVRTGNQPQHF. CDR3 sequence (DNA): TGTGCCAGCAGTGTAAGGACTGGAAATCAGCCCCAGCATTTT. The V gene is TRBV2, the J gene TRBJ1-5; no clear D. Germline CDR1 and CDR2: SNHLY and FYNNEI. This CDR3 is built from 14 residues. Trimming removed 4 bases from V and 4 bases from J, with 11 bases in between.

The V gene is TRBV24-1, the J gene TRBJ1-4, with 9 nucleotides matching TRBD1. V trimming: 5 bases; J trimming: 8 bases; junction bases outside the gene matches: 2. The CDR3 contains 13 residues. Germline V CDR1 and CDR2: KGHDR, SFDVKD. The CDR3 DNA follows: TGTGCCACCAGTGCGGACAGGGGCGAAAAACTGTTTTTT. Translating it yields CATSADRGEKLFF.

V usage is TRBV3-1 (or the pseudogene TRBV3-2) and J usage is TRBJ2-2; D is undetermined. Germline CDR1 LGHDT, CDR2 YNNKEL (reference sequence). V gave up 0 bases and J gave up 6 bases, with 5 bases separating them. The CDR3 contains 13 residues. The CDR3 here is CASSQDLSGELFF. CDR3 DNA: TGTGCCAGCAGCCAAGACCTTTCCGGGGAGCTGTTTTTT.